The next 30 T cell receptor beta chains were all read from a single sample in a study of post-analysis software for immune sequencing data. Study observations and caveats: In patients, TRBV5-6, TRBV5-1 and TRBV20-1 belonged to several TRBV segments found more frequently than in controls.

Included in the TCR beta cDNA libraries were unique molecular identifiers. In TCRdb, the PCR reads were re-called with MiXCR into one record per CDR3 protein. The profile shows approximately 250,000 distinct CDR3 sequences, 35% to 40% of them singletons. The antigens these receptors bind are not known. Specimen: blood. These TCRs come from a girl under 18 with multiple sclerosis.

At least ten counts were recorded for this clonotype. CDR3 region: CASSFEQGSEQYF. The CDR3 bases are TGTGCCAGCAGCTTCGAACAGGGATCCGAGCAGTACTTC. The rearrangement uses TRBV7-3 and TRBJ2-7; tentatively, D is TRBD1 (6 bases). This CDR3 has 13 amino acids. Germline-derived CDR1 and CDR2 are SGHTA and FQGTGA. V gave up 3 bases and J gave up 6 bases, with 12 bases separating them.

This clonotype came up many times. The chain recombines TRBV20-1 with TRBJ2-3, with D perhaps TRBD2 (7 bases). The CDR3 extends over 17 amino acids. The V gene lost 3 bases and the J gene lost 2 bases, with 21 bases spanning the gap. Looked up from germline, CDR1 is DFQATT and CDR2 is SNEGSKA (reference sequence). The CDR3 reads CSASLLMRGGITDTQYF. The CDR3 DNA reads TGCAGTGCTAGCCTATTAATGAGGGGGGGGATCACAGATACGCAGTATTTT.

This clonotype appeared many times. This chain uses TRBV6-5 with TRBJ1-6; a weak D match, TRBD1 (5 bases). From germline, CDR1 is MNHEY and CDR2 SVGAGI. V gave up 9 bases and J gave up 10 bases, with 13 bases separating them. The CDR3 covers 12 residues. In nucleotides, the CDR3 is TGTGCCAGTCAGGGATTTAGGTCACCCCTCCACTTT. Protein: CASQGFRSPLHF.

This clonotype was recorded at least ten times. The chain recombines TRBV4-2 with TRBJ2-3, with a weak D call TRBD1 (5 bases). This CDR3 has 13 residues. The germline gives CDR1 LGHNA, CDR2 YNFKEQ. Trimming removed 4 bases from V and 6 bases from J, with 11 bases in between. CDR3 bases: TGTGCCAGCAGCCCCCATCCAGGGGATACGCAGTATTTT. Protein sequence: CASSPHPGDTQYF.

The V call is TRBV27, the J call TRBJ2-7, with D possibly matching TRBD2 (6 bases). Near its end, the DNA agrees better with TRBJ2-4, so the J call may be wrong. The length of the CDR3 is 14 residues. Germline V lookup: CDR1 MNHEY, CDR2 SMNVEV (reference sequence). The CDR3 loop reads CASCNVGGGDIQYF. CDR3 sequence (DNA): TGTGCCAGCTGCAATGTTGGAGGAGGGGACATTCAGTACTTC.

In this sample, this clonotype turned up a few times. The chain recombines TRBV28 with TRBJ1-1, with D unresolved. The CDR3 loop spans 13 amino acids. V was shortened by 5 bases and J by 1 base, with 8 bases between the two germline ends. CDR1 is MDHEN and CDR2 is SYDVKM in the germline V gene. This CDR3 reads CASSLNPNTEAFF. In DNA form, the CDR3 reads TGTGCCAGCAGTCTAAATCCGAACACTGAAGCTTTCTTT.

This clonotype was found many times. The gene calls are TRBV4-1 and TRBJ2-5, with D hard to call. CDR1 and CDR2 (germline): MGHRA, YSYEKL. The length of the CDR3 is 12 residues. The V end lost 0 bases, the J end lost 4 bases, and 3 bases lay between the germline ends. Here the CDR3 reads CASSQDRETQYF. In nucleotides, the CDR3 is TGCGCCAGCAGCCAAGATCGAGAGACCCAGTACTTC.

This clonotype has more than one count but fewer than ten. This chain connects TRBV5-1 to TRBJ2-5; 10 nucleotides line up with TRBD2. Germline CDR1 reads SGHRS; CDR2 reads YFSETQ. This CDR3 has 15 residues. J was trimmed by 1 base and V by 0 bases; bases with no gene match: 0. The CDR3 DNA reads as TGCGCCAGCAGCTTGGCTAGCGGGGGCCAAGAGACCCAGTACTTC. As protein: CASSLASGGQETQYF.

This clonotype came up many times. The gene calls are TRBV5-1 and TRBJ1-2; 7 bases are shared with TRBD1. The CDR3 extends over 14 amino acids. CDR1 SGHRS and CDR2 YFSETQ come from the germline V gene. V trimming: 2 bases; J trimming: 7 bases; junction bases outside the gene matches: 8. DNA of the CDR3: TGCGCCAGCAGCTTAAGACAGGGTGGTATTGGCTACACCTTC. Residues: CASSLRQGGIGYTF.

Remarks on this clonotype: This clone may be a read error of a much larger clone one base away. The chain couples TRBV7-9 to TRBJ1-2, with D uncertain. The CDR3 is 16 residues long. Germline V CDR1 and CDR2: SEHNR, FQNEAQ (reference sequence). The V gene lost 5 bases and the J gene lost 6 bases, with 22 bases spanning the gap. DNA for the CDR3: TGTGCCAGCAGCACGGGATGCCCGACCCGACTGGATGGCTACACCTTC. It yields the protein CASSTGCPTRLDGYTF.

This clonotype was picked up many times. The V call is TRBV29-1, the J call TRBJ2-7, with TRBD1 as a possible D gene (6 bases). The CDR3 loop spans 12 amino acids. Germline CDR1 and CDR2: SQVTM and ANQGSEA. V was trimmed by 6 bases and J by 5 bases, leaving 14 bases between them. CDR3 region: CSVGGSLNEQYF. The CDR3 coding sequence is TGCAGCGTAGGGGGAAGTCTGAACGAGCAGTACTTC.

The chain is built from TRBV24-1 and TRBJ1-1, with D possibly TRBD1 on 5 matching bases. The CDR3 sequence is 12 residues long. Germline V gene sequence: CDR1 KGHDR, CDR2 SFDVKD. Trimming shortened V by 10 bases and J by 6 bases, and 14 bases separated the two germline ends. For the CDR3, the DNA is TGTGCCACTATGGGGCCGGGGCCTGAAGCTTTCTTT. This gives the protein CATMGPGPEAFF.

Ten or more counts support this clonotype. The chain links TRBV4-1 to TRBJ2-4; unclear D gene. The CDR3 is made up of 16 amino acids. V was pared by 0 bases and J by 0 bases, with 9 bases between. Germline lookup yields CDR1 MGHRA and CDR2 YSYEKL. CDR3 bases: TGCGCCAGCAGCCAAGATCCGACGGGAGCCAAAAACATTCAGTACTTC. It specifies CASSQDPTGAKNIQYF.

The J gene is TRBJ2-1, the V gene TRBV9, with D perhaps matching TRBD1 (6 bases). There are 13 residues in the CDR3. The V and J ends lost 4 bases and 8 bases respectively, with 13 bases between them. Germline CDR1 SGDLS, CDR2 YYNGEE. The chain's CDR3 is CASSPRQVHEQFF. The CDR3 DNA follows: TGTGCCAGCAGCCCAAGACAGGTTCATGAGCAGTTCTTC.

This clonotype was seen ten or more times. The chain employs TRBV12-3 or TRBV12-4 and TRBJ2-3; TRBD2 matches at 14 bases. The CDR3 totals 14 residues. Germline trimming cut 3 bases from V and 8 bases from J; bases unmatched to any gene: 1. CDR3 sequence: CASSLGTSGGTQYF. The CDR3 nucleotides read TGTGCCAGCAGTTTGGGGACTAGCGGGGGTACGCAGTATTTT.

This clonotype has more than one count but fewer than ten. The chain uses TRBV7-2 and TRBJ2-3, with D perhaps matching TRBD1 (5 bases). The CDR3 spans 16 residues. V lost 2 bases, J lost 0 bases, and 12 bases lay in between. Germline CDR1 is SGHTA and CDR2 is FQGNSA. The CDR3 protein is CASSLKAGSSTDTQYF. For the CDR3, the DNA is TGTGCCAGCAGCTTAAAGGCAGGGTCTAGCACAGATACGCAGTATTTT. Supplemented by reference TRBV7-2 and TRBJ2-3, the full variable domain reads GAGVSQSPSNKVTEKGKDVELRCDPISGHTALYWYRQSLGQGLEFLIYFQGNSAPDKSGLPSDRFSAERTGGSVSTLTIQRTQQEDSAVYLCASSLKAGSSTDTQYFGPGTRLTVL.

The chain links TRBV6-1 to TRBJ2-2; TRBD2 aligns across 12 bases. After removal of 2 bases from V and 5 bases from J, the junction contained 3 bases not matched to a gene. CDR1 is MNHNS, CDR2 SASEGT, per germline. The CDR3 is 16 residues long. As DNA, the CDR3 is TGTGCCAGCAGTGAACGGCTAGCGGGGGGGACCGGGGAGCTGTTTTTT. This gives the protein CASSERLAGGTGELFF.

This clonotype showed up many times. The chain uses TRBV28 and TRBJ2-3; TRBD1 matches 9 bases. Germline CDR1 and CDR2: MDHEN and SYDVKM. CDR3 length: 17 residues. V shed 7 bases and J 0 bases; nucleotides not matched to a gene: 11. CDR3 bases: TGTGCCAGCATACTAGGGGGGGGGACAGGGAGCACAGATACGCAGTATTTT. Its translation is CASILGGGTGSTDTQYF.

At least ten counts were recorded for this clonotype. The chain links TRBV6-5 to TRBJ1-6; TRBD1 might be the D (6 bases). V shed 5 bases and J shed 9 bases, with 17 bases lying between them. Germline CDR1 reads MNHEY; CDR2 reads SVGAGI. The CDR3 spans 15 residues. CDR3 amino acids: CASSRDTSWGSPLHF. Here the CDR3 DNA reads TGTGCCAGCAGTCGGGACACCTCCTGGGGTTCACCCCTCCACTTT.

This clonotype was picked up many times. This chain uses TRBV28 with TRBJ1-2; the match to TRBD1 covers 7 bases. Germline loops: CDR1 MDHEN, CDR2 SYDVKM. With 5 bases clipped from V and 5 bases from J, the junction kept 11 bases outside the gene matches. This CDR3 is 15 amino acids long. The CDR3 spells CASSPLQGLFYGYTF. CDR3 nucleotides: TGTGCCAGCAGTCCCCTACAGGGGCTGTTTTATGGCTACACCTTC.

The rearrangement links TRBV28 to TRBJ1-1, with TRBD1 as a possible D gene (5 bases). Looked up from germline, CDR1 is MDHEN and CDR2 is SYDVKM. This CDR3 is 14 amino acids long. Between the trimmed V and J ends, which lost 7 bases and 1 base, there was a span of 13 bases. The CDR3 reads CASTLGGSNTEAFF. The CDR3 region has the DNA TGTGCCAGCACCCTGGGGGGTTCGAACACTGAAGCTTTCTTT.

As to this clonotype: This sequence may be a read error, since a much larger clone differs from it by one base. The genes are TRBV27 and TRBJ2-1; TRBD2 might be the D (5 bases). Trimming stripped 0 bases from V and 10 bases from J, with 13 bases between. Germline CDR1 MNHEY, CDR2 SMNVEV (reference sequence). CDR3 length: 14 residues. The CDR3 DNA follows: TGTGCCAGCAGTTTATCACCGGGATCCTACGAGCAGTTCTTC. It yields the protein CASSLSPGSYEQFF.

Concerning this clonotype: This is likely a read error, given that the CDR3 carries no conserved phenylalanine or tryptophan at its end. The DNA is left out, because the CDR3 cannot be placed on it with certainty; the CDR3 is given as TCRdb lists it. The J gene is TRBJ2-5, the V gene TRBV12-3 or TRBV12-4; whether TRBD1, the table's D call, matches the DNA was not checked. The CDR3 is 16 residues long, ends included. The chain's CDR3 is CASSLGRGRASYTFGS.

This clonotype was counted at least ten times. V is TRBV5-1 and J is TRBJ2-1; D is possibly TRBD2 (5 bases). The germline V gene has CDR1 SGHRS and CDR2 YFSETQ. V lost 6 bases, J lost 4 bases, and 20 bases lay in between. This CDR3 is built from 16 residues. The CDR3 DNA reads as TGCGCCAGCAAGATTGGAGGACCGACTTCTTACAATGAGCAGTTCTTC. It yields the protein CASKIGGPTSYNEQFF.

This clonotype was seen once. One end of the junction varies from germline; a read error may be responsible. The V call is TRBV20-1, the J call TRBJ2-7; 7 nucleotides agree with TRBD2. CDR1 and CDR2 from the germline V gene are DFQATT and SNEGSKA (reference sequence). The CDR3 runs 12 residues. The CDR3 DNA follows: TGCAGGGCTAGGCCTACTAGCGACGAGCAGTACTTC. This encodes CRARPTSDEQYF.

On this clonotype itself: A single base separates this from a much larger clone, so it may be a read error. DNA for the CDR3: TGCGCCAGCAGGGGGGACAGGTCCCCTATCTACTACACCTTC. This gives the protein CASRGDRSPIYYTF. The V call is TRBV10-2, the J call TRBJ1-2; 8 bases map to TRBD1. J gave up 10 bases and V 6 bases, and 13 bases lay outside the gene matches. The CDR3 consists of 14 residues. Per the germline V gene, CDR1 is WSHSY and CDR2 is SAAADI.

This clonotype was observed a few times. A much more abundant neighbour one base away suggests this may be a read error. The chain is built from TRBV20-1 and TRBJ2-1; no definite D call. V gave up 3 bases and J gave up 13 bases, with 10 bases separating them. The CDR3 totals 10 residues. Germline V lookup: CDR1 DFQATT, CDR2 SNEGSKA (reference sequence). DNA of the CDR3: TGCAGTGCTAGGACGGAGACCCAGTTCTTC. This encodes CSARTETQFF.

The table lists this clonotype with many counts. This sequence joins TRBV5-5 and TRBJ2-3; D possibly matches TRBD1 or TRBD2 (5 bases each). CDR3 length: 18 residues. V was clipped by 0 bases and J by 4 bases, with 21 bases between them. Germline V gene lookup returns CDR1 SGHKS and CDR2 YYEKEE (reference sequence). The CDR3, as DNA: TGTGCCAGCAGCTTGGCCGGGACGGCGCGACTCCCCTCAGATACGCAGTATTTT. This translates into CASSLAGTARLPSDTQYF.

This clonotype was detected ten times or more. The rearrangement links TRBV5-1 to TRBJ2-5; the D call may be TRBD1 or TRBD2 (5 bases each). This CDR3 is built from 12 residues. Germline values: CDR1 SGHRS, CDR2 YFSETQ. The V end was cut by 4 bases, the J end by 5 bases, with 9 bases between. This chain's CDR3 is CASSPGTETQYF. The CDR3 DNA is TGCGCCAGCAGCCCTGGGACGGAGACCCAGTACTTC.

The CDR3 DNA is TGTGCCAGCATGCCCCTAGATACGCAGTATTTT. It is translated as CASMPLDTQYF. The chain is built from TRBV12-3 or TRBV12-4 and TRBJ2-3; the D is unclear. This CDR3 has 11 amino acids. The ends were cut back, 7 bases at V and 5 bases at J, with 7 bases in the middle.